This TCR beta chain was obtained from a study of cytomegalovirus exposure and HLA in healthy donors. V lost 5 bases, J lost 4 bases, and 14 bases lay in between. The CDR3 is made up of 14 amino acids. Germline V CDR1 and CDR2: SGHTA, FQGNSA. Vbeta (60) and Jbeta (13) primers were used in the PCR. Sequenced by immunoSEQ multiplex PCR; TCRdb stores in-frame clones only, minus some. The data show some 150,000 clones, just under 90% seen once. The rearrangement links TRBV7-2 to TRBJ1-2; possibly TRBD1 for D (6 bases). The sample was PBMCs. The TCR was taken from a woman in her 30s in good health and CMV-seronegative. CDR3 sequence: CASSRPTGIYGYTF. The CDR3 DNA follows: TGTGCCAGCAGCCGACCGACAGGTATCTATGGCTACACCTTC.